This T cell receptor beta chain was recovered during a study of chemoradiotherapy in HPV16-positive cancers. Per the germline V gene, CDR1 is LNHDA and CDR2 is SQIVND (reference sequence). The V gene lost 6 bases and the J gene lost 4 bases, with 12 bases spanning the gap. This CDR3 has 13 amino acids. Profiling relied on immunoSEQ multiplex PCR, and the TCRdb table lists in-frame clones only, not all of them. The repertoire holds about 33,000 clones, approximately 86% seen once, with under 2.5% in the top ten. Sequencing used blood, obtained from a patient who underwent chemoradiotherapy. The rearrangement joins TRBV19 to TRBJ1-2; maybe TRBD1 (5 bases). The sequence derives from a human donor with HPV-associated anogenital cancer. CDR3 bases: TGTGCCAGTAGCGGGGGACGGTTCTATGGCTACACCTTC. Protein sequence: CASSGGRFYGYTF.